This T cell receptor (beta chain) is drawn from a study of T cell responses to AZD1222 COVID-19 vaccine. Losses at the gene ends were 8 bases for V and 3 bases for J; bases not matched to a gene: 10. The germline V gene has CDR1 LNHDA and CDR2 SQIVND (reference sequence). The CDR3 runs to 16 residues. Clones were read by immunoSEQ multiplex PCR, and TCRdb kept only the in-frame ones, dropping some. In the table there are 100,000 to 120,000 clones, more than 70% of which are singletons. The chain has TRBV19 and TRBJ1-3; 10 positions match TRBD1. The sample was peripheral blood, taken on day 0 of AZD1222 vaccination. The receptor's source is an adult in good health. The CDR3 nucleotides are TGTGCCAGTTCCAGACAGGGGGCACTGAGTGGAAACACCATATATTTT. Translated: CASSRQGALSGNTIYF.